This entry lists 31 T cell receptor beta chains sequenced from one sample in a study of identifying expanded T cells in peripheral blood. The table came from immunoSEQ multiplex PCR; TCRdb's copy has only in-frame clones and leaves some out. The data hold more than 70,000 clones, with about 90% observed a single time. Sample: blood. Every receptor here comes from a person aged 18 to 75 in good health.

This clone was seen just once. The chain carries TRBV4-3 and TRBJ2-5; no reliable D call. Trimming shortened V by 1 base and J by 0 bases, and 18 bases separated the two germline ends. From germline, CDR1 is LGHNA and CDR2 YSLEER. CDR3 length equals 18 residues. CDR3 sequence reads: CASSQVNGVLGNQETQYF. In DNA, the CDR3 is TGCGCCAGCAGCCAAGTCAATGGGGTTCTCGGTAACCAAGAGACCCAGTACTTC.

This chain connects TRBV7-8 to TRBJ2-2; no clear D. The germline gives CDR1 SGHVS, CDR2 FQNEAQ. This CDR3 region has 17 residues. The V end lost 3 bases, the J end lost 2 bases, and 16 bases lay between the germline ends. CDR3 protein: CASSFNPTSRNTGELFF. The DNA of the CDR3 is TGTGCCAGCAGCTTTAACCCCACCAGCCGAAACACCGGGGAGCTGTTTTTT.

The J gene is TRBJ2-7, the V gene TRBV4-3; D possibly matches TRBD1 or TRBD2 (6 bases each). Germline V gives CDR1 LGHNA, CDR2 YSLEER. The CDR3 is 13 residues long. V lost 3 bases, J lost 7 bases, and 13 bases lay in between. In DNA form, the CDR3 reads TGCGCCAGCAGCCAGGGGGCGGGGCGGGAGCAGTACTTC. Protein product: CASSQGAGREQYF.

This rearrangement joins TRBV7-9 to TRBJ2-7; TRBD1 is a possible D gene (5 bases). Trimming pared 1 base from V and 3 bases from J, leaving 10 bases between. Germline V gene lookup returns CDR1 SEHNR and CDR2 FQNEAQ (reference sequence). This CDR3 has 14 amino acids. CDR3 nucleotide sequence: TGTGCCAGCAGCTTAGGGCAGGGCCTCTACGAGCAGTACTTC. Translating it yields CASSLGQGLYEQYF.

V usage is TRBV20-1 and J usage is TRBJ2-5, with a weak D call TRBD1 (6 bases). Trimming took off 6 bases at V and 8 bases at J, with 13 bases between the two ends. The CDR3 extends over 11 amino acids. In germline, CDR1 is DFQATT, CDR2 SNEGSKA (reference sequence). DNA of the CDR3: TGCAGTGCGCTGTGGGGGCGAACCCAGTACTTC. Translation: CSALWGRTQYF.

In this sample, this clone turned up many times. V usage is TRBV11-2 and J usage is TRBJ1-4; tentative D call: TRBD1 (5 bases). The CDR3 sequence is 16 residues long. Germline values: CDR1 SGHAT, CDR2 FQNNGV. V shed 1 base and J shed 4 bases, with 13 bases lying between them. CDR3 bases: TGTGCCAGCAGCTTAGTAGGCGGGGCCCTTAATGAAAAACTGTTTTTT. Protein sequence: CASSLVGGALNEKLFF.

The chain joins TRBV12-5 to TRBJ1-4, with D possibly matching TRBD1 (5 bases). Trimming removed 0 bases at V and 5 bases at J, with 25 bases between. Germline CDR1 is LGHNT and CDR2 is FRNRAP. This CDR3 has 20 residues. Here the CDR3 DNA reads TGTGCTAGTGGTTTGGTAACCGAGGGACTCCAAAGCGGGCTAAATGAAAAACTGTTTTTT. Residues: CASGLVTEGLQSGLNEKLFF. Together with reference TRBV12-5 and TRBJ1-4, the CDR3 gives the full variable domain: DARVTQTPRHKVTEMGQEVTMRCQPILGHNTVFWYRQTMMQGLELLAYFRNRAPLDDSGMPKDRFSAEMPDATLATLKIQPSEPRDSAVYFCASGLVTEGLQSGLNEKLFFGSGTQLSVL.

The rearrangement joins TRBV7-9 to TRBJ1-4; D might be TRBD1 (6 bases). This CDR3 region has 14 residues. Looked up from germline, CDR1 is SEHNR and CDR2 is FQNEAQ (reference sequence). Trimming left V 8 bases short and J 6 bases short, with 16 bases between. The CDR3 here is CASGLRGTHEKLFF. In nucleotides, the CDR3 is TGTGCCAGCGGACTACGCGGGACACATGAAAAACTGTTTTTT.

The rearrangement uses TRBV11-2 and TRBJ2-2; D is ambiguous. The CDR3 is 13 amino acids. The V end lost 10 bases, the J end lost 4 bases, and 13 bases lay between the germline ends. Germline values: CDR1 SGHAT, CDR2 FQNNGV. The CDR3 bases are TGTGCCATCCCGGCCGCCCTCACCGGGGAGCTGTTTTTT. Protein sequence: CAIPAALTGELFF. Full variable domain (missing parts from reference TRBV11-2 and TRBJ2-2): EAGVAQSPRYKIIEKRQSVAFWCNPISGHATLYWYQQILGQGPKLLIQFQNNGVVDDSQLPKDRFSAERLKGVDSTLKIQPAKLEDSAVYLCAIPAALTGELFFGEGSRLTVL.

The chain links TRBV4-1 to TRBJ2-1; 8 bases fit TRBD2. This CDR3 has 18 amino acids. V dropped 0 bases and J dropped 1; count of bases not matched to a gene: 8. The V gene's germline CDR1 is MGHRA and CDR2 YSYEKL. The CDR3 region has the DNA TGCGCCAGCAGCCAAGATAGCGTCCGCGGGGGGTCCTACAATGAGCAGTTCTTC. This codes for CASSQDSVRGGSYNEQFF.

This clone was observed once. The chain links TRBV7-2 to TRBJ1-1; D gene unclear. V was clipped by 1 base and J by 8 bases, with 14 bases between them. The CDR3 runs 14 residues. CDR1 is SGHTA and CDR2 is FQGNSA in the germline V gene. CDR3: CASSLGVGYNEAFF. The CDR3 region has the DNA TGTGCCAGCAGCTTAGGTGTAGGGTATAACGAAGCTTTCTTT.

The V gene is TRBV11-2, the J gene TRBJ1-2, with TRBD1 matching 7 bases. CDR1 and CDR2 from the germline V gene are SGHAT and FQNNGV. V was pared by 5 bases and J by 4 bases, with 10 bases of the junction left unmatched. CDR3 size: 15 residues. The CDR3: CASSPQWQGGYGYTF. In nucleotides, the CDR3 is TGTGCCAGCAGCCCCCAATGGCAGGGGGGCTATGGCTACACCTTC.

The chain combines TRBV6-6 with TRBJ1-1; perhaps TRBD1 as D (5 bases). The germline V and J ends were trimmed by 7 bases and 1 base, with 13 bases remaining between them. The germline V gene has CDR1 MNHNY and CDR2 SVGAGI (reference sequence). There are 14 residues in the CDR3. Here the CDR3 reads CASTRRGSNTEAFF. The CDR3 region has the DNA TGTGCCAGCACCCGGAGGGGCTCGAACACTGAAGCTTTCTTT.

The V call is TRBV4-3, the J call TRBJ1-3; D is uncertain. Trimming cost V 4 bases and J 3 bases, with 13 bases left between them. The germline V gene encodes CDR1 LGHNA and CDR2 YSLEER. The CDR3 covers 15 residues. The CDR3 loop reads CASSLTGESGNTIYF. CDR3 coding DNA: TGCGCCAGCAGCCTAACCGGGGAAAGTGGAAACACCATATATTTT.

As DNA, the CDR3 is TGTGCCAGTTGCCGGGGCTATAATTCACCCCTCCACTTT. Protein sequence: CASCRGYNSPLHF. V usage is TRBV9 and J usage is TRBJ1-6; unclear D gene. CDR3 length: 13 residues. Germline V gene sequence: CDR1 SGDLS, CDR2 YYNGEE. Deletions cut 8 bases from V and 3 bases from J, with 9 bases between. The full variable domain, in which reference TRBV9 and TRBJ1-6 provide the parts outside the CDR3, is DSGVTQTPKHLITATGQRVTLRCSPRSGDLSVYWYQQSLDQGLQFLIQYYNGEERAKGNILERFSAQQFPDLHSELNLSSLELGDSALYFCASCRGYNSPLHFGNGTRLTVT.

This clone appeared a few times. This chain uses TRBV7-9 with TRBJ2-7; 7 nucleotides agree with TRBD1. The CDR3 is 16 residues long. V shed 3 bases and J 5 bases; nucleotides not matched to a gene: 13. The V gene's germline CDR1 is SEHNR and CDR2 FQNEAQ (reference sequence). DNA of the CDR3: TGTGCCAGCAGCTTTTACCGAGAGACAGGGCCGAACGAGCAGTACTTC. This gives the protein CASSFYRETGPNEQYF.

V usage is TRBV18 and J usage is TRBJ2-7; 10 bases align to TRBD1. Germline CDR1 is KGHSH and CDR2 is LQKENI. V shed 0 bases and J 3 bases; nucleotides not matched to a gene: 5. This CDR3 contains 16 residues. The CDR3 spells CASSPPKGQGRYEQYF. Written as DNA, the CDR3 is TGTGCCAGCTCACCACCGAAGGGACAGGGGCGCTACGAGCAGTACTTC.

The genes are TRBV18 and TRBJ2-7; possible D gene TRBD1, 6 bases. The CDR3 consists of 13 residues. The V gene's germline CDR1 is KGHSH and CDR2 LQKENI. Trimming removed 3 bases at V and 1 base at J, with 7 bases between. CDR3 DNA sequence: TGTGCCAGCTCACCGAGGGGGTCCTACGAGCAGTACTTC. This codes for CASSPRGSYEQYF. Complete variable domain (other parts from reference TRBV18 and TRBJ2-7): NAGVMQNPRHLVRRRGQEARLRCSPMKGHSHVYWYRQLPEEGLKFMVYLQKENIIDESGMPKERFSAEFPKEGPSILRIQQVVRGDSAAYFCASSPRGSYEQYFGPGTRLTVT.

The rearrangement uses TRBV5-1 and TRBJ1-3, with 7 bases matching TRBD1. The V segment lost 1 base and the J segment 0 bases; nucleotides outside the gene matches: 7. The CDR3 has 17 residues. Germline values: CDR1 SGHRS, CDR2 YFSETQ. CDR3 in amino acids: CASSLHDRETSGNTIYF. As DNA, the CDR3 is TGCGCCAGCAGCTTGCACGACAGGGAAACCTCTGGAAACACCATATATTTT.

V usage is TRBV9 and J usage is TRBJ2-7, with D tentatively TRBD2 (5 bases). The germline gives CDR1 SGDLS, CDR2 YYNGEE. V lost 4 bases, J lost 4 bases, and 12 bases lay in between. The CDR3 length is 13 residues. CDR3 nucleotides: TGTGCCAGCAGCCCGAGGGCGAGTTACGAGCAGTACTTC. Residues: CASSPRASYEQYF.

The chain has TRBV2 and TRBJ1-1, with unresolved D. V dropped 8 bases and J dropped 0 bases, with 7 bases sitting between them. Looked up from germline, CDR1 is SNHLY and CDR2 is FYNNEI. There are 12 residues in the CDR3. The CDR3 loop reads CASCLLNTEAFF. CDR3 nucleotide sequence: TGTGCCAGCTGTCTATTGAACACTGAAGCTTTCTTT.

The genes are TRBV5-1 and TRBJ1-5, with 7 bases that match TRBD1. The CDR3 loop spans 14 amino acids. Losses at the gene ends were 4 bases for V and 3 bases for J; bases not matched to a gene: 4. Looked up from germline, CDR1 is SGHRS and CDR2 is YFSETQ. The CDR3 region is CASSPGQFNQPQHF. The CDR3 nucleotides read TGCGCCAGCAGCCCGGGACAGTTCAATCAGCCCCAGCATTTT.

The chain couples TRBV4-3 to TRBJ2-5; 7 positions agree with TRBD1. CDR3 length: 19 residues. V lost 1 base to trimming and J lost 3 bases; unmatched junction nucleotides: 17. The V gene's germline CDR1 is LGHNA and CDR2 YSLEER. As DNA, the CDR3 is TGCGCCAGCAGCCAAGGTAATAGGACAGGTAGGTCAATGGAAGAGACCCAGTACTTC. This sequence encodes CASSQGNRTGRSMEETQYF.

The CDR3 spells CASSLTRSYNEQFF. The CDR3 region has the DNA TGCGCCAGCAGCCTCACCCGGTCCTACAATGAGCAGTTCTTC. This chain joins TRBV4-3 and TRBJ2-1; no clear D. The V and J ends lost 4 bases and 1 base respectively, with 8 bases between them. Germline V lookup: CDR1 LGHNA, CDR2 YSLEER. This CDR3 contains 14 residues.

This chain joins TRBV7-3 and TRBJ1-1, with D maybe TRBD1 (5 bases). CDR3 length equals 15 residues. The germline V gene has CDR1 SGHTA and CDR2 FQGTGA. V lost 5 bases, J lost 1 base, and 14 bases lay in between. Written as DNA, the CDR3 is TGTGCCAGCAGCCCTTCGCCGGGGCCGAACACTGAAGCTTTCTTT. It specifies CASSPSPGPNTEAFF.

V gene TRBV6-5 combines with J gene TRBJ2-7; perhaps TRBD1 as D (5 bases). The germline gives CDR1 MNHEY, CDR2 SVGAGI. V was shortened by 2 bases and J by 7 bases, with 12 bases between the two germline ends. The CDR3 covers 13 residues. The CDR3 nucleotides read TGTGCCAGCAGTTACCCCCCAGGGTGGGAGCAGTACTTC. It encodes CASSYPPGWEQYF.

The rearrangement uses TRBV7-9 and TRBJ2-7, with D possibly being TRBD2 (5 bases). From germline, CDR1 is SEHNR and CDR2 FQNEAQ (reference sequence). This CDR3 comprises 13 residues. The V gene lost 5 bases and the J gene lost 2 bases, with 10 bases spanning the gap. CDR3 coding DNA: TGTGCCAGCAGCCCCCGAGGGCCCTACGAGCAGTACTTC. Translating it yields CASSPRGPYEQYF.

Turning to this clone: It is likely a read error, because the conserved phenylalanine at the end of the CDR3 is missing. It is unclear where the CDR3 begins or ends on the DNA, so no DNA is shown, and the CDR3 is as TCRdb lists it. This sequence joins TRBV2 and TRBJ2-7; the table's D gene call, TRBD2, was not cross checked with the DNA. Germline V gene sequence: CDR1 SNHLY, CDR2 FYNNEI. The CDR3 is 10 amino acids in total, end residues counted. The CDR3 is CASSLEGLKG.

The chain uses TRBV11-2 and TRBJ2-5; 8 bases match TRBD1. The V and J ends lost 5 bases and 4 bases, in that order; junction bases with no gene match: 3. Looked up from germline, CDR1 is SGHAT and CDR2 is FQNNGV. The CDR3 consists of 13 residues. The CDR3, as DNA: TGTGCCAGCAGCGGACAGGGTATAGAGACCCAGTACTTC. This codes for CASSGQGIETQYF.

This chain links TRBV4-3 with TRBJ1-6; 8 positions match TRBD1. J lost 7 bases, V lost 0 bases, and 11 bases had no gene match. From germline, CDR1 is LGHNA and CDR2 YSLEER. The CDR3 loop spans 18 amino acids. The DNA for the CDR3 is TGCGCCAGCAGCCAAGATCTCCCGGACAGGGAGGCAAATTCACCCCTCCACTTT. Translated, it gives CASSQDLPDREANSPLHF.

The CDR3, as DNA: TGTGCCAGTTATCGACAAAACTATGGCTACACCTTC. This sequence encodes CASYRQNYGYTF. The chain uses TRBV19 and TRBJ1-2, with D uncertain. The V and J ends lost 8 bases and 2 bases respectively, with 9 bases between them. This CDR3 has 12 amino acids. The germline V gene encodes CDR1 LNHDA and CDR2 SQIVND (reference sequence).